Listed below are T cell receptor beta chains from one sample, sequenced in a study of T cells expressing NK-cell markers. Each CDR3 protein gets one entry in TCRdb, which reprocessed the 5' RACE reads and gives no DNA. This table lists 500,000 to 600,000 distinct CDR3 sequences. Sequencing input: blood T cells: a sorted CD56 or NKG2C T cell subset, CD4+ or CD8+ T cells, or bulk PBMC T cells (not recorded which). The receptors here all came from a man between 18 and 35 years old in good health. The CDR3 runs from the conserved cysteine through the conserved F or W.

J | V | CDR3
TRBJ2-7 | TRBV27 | CASSTDRGPMDEQYF
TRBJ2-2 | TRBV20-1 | CSASSARDSNTGELFF
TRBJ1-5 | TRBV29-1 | CSVRQGWDQPQHF
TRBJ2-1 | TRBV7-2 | CASSFDAPGEQFF
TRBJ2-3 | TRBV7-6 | CASSLKNPRLDTQYF
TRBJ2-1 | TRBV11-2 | CASSLLAGRGYNEQFF
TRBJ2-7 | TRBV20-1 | CSPLEGGLNEQYF
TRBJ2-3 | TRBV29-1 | CSVDSGGSKTDTQYF
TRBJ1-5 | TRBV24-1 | CATSDAAGQRKGINQPQHF
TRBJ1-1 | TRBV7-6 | CASSLRGESEAFF
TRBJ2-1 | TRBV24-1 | CATSDRTGDWDEQFF
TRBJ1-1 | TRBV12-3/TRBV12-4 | CASSSGLRGTEAFF
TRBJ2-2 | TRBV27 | CASSRWTDNTGELFF
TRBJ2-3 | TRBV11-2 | CASSPFSGREDTQYF
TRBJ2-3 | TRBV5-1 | CASSPVGGTDTQYF
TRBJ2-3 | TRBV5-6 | CASSGQLAGGADTQYF
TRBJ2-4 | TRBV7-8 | CASSERQGRSYF
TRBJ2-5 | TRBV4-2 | CASSRGSLWETQYF
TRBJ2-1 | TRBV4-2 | CASSQDLAGASYNEQFF
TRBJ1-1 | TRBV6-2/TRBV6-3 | CASTPWTGDTEAFF
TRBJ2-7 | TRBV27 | CASSRLAGESSYEQYF
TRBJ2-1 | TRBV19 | CASSIWVGTSGSSYNEQFF
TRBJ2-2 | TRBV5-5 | CASSWEGWTANTGELFF
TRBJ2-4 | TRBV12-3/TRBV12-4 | CASRDRAAKNIQYF
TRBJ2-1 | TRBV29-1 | CSVDQGGNEQFF
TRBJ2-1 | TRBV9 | CASSVRAIAGSSYNEQFF
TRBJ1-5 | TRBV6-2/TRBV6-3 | CASSYYGQGIPSNQPQHF
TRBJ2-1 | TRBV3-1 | CASSQDLRTQQFF
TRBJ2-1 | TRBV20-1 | CSANWGGGPYNEQFF
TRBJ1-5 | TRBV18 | CASSPQGDALAQHF
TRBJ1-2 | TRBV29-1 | CSVAGDNSNGYTF